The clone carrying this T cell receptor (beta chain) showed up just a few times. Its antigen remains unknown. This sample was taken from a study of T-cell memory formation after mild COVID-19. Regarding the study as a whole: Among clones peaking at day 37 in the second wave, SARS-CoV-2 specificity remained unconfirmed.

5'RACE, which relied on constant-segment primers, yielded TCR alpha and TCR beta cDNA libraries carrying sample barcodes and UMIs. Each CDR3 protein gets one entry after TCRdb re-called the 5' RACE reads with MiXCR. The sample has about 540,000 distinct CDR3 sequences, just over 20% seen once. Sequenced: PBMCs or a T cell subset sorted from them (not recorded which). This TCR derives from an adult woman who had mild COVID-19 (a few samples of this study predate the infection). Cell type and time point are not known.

The CDR3 DNA sequence: TGCGCCAGCAGCTTGGCCCGATTTCAGTCCAACTCTGGGGCCAACGTCCTGACTTTC. Protein sequence: CASSLARFQSNSGANVLTF. V gene TRBV5-1 combines with J gene TRBJ2-6, with unresolved D. The germline V gene has CDR1 SGHRS and CDR2 YFSETQ. V lost 0 bases and J lost 0, with 16 bases in between. The CDR3 has 19 residues.